Relative to its sample, the clone carrying this T cell receptor (beta chain) is medium-sized (0.01 to 0.1%). V lost 0 bases and J lost 5; bases outside the gene matches: 7. The CDR3 length is 16 residues. CDR1 is SGHRS and CDR2 is YFSETQ in the germline V gene. TCRdb re-called clones from the PCR reads using MiXCR. The sample lists about 35,000 clones, about 18% occurring once. The data derive from a study of metastatic and nonmetastatic thyroid tumors. Until they underwent thyroid surgery, no patient had received any treatment. This receptor was taken from a male donor with papillary thyroid cancer or a benign thyroid nodule (not recorded which). Some clones in this sample may be carry-over from other donors' samples. Sequencing was done on a sample of blood. The gene calls are TRBV5-1 and TRBJ1-4, with TRBD1 matching over 7 bases. This CDR3 reads CASSLGEDRKNEKLFF. CDR3 DNA: TGCGCCAGCAGCTTGGGGGAGGACAGGAAGAATGAAAAACTGTTTTTT.